Given below is one TCR beta chain in context. In the original workflow: Amplification with reference gene primers provided the estimates of nucleated cell counts. The data were produced by immunoSEQ multiplex PCR, yet TCRdb's version contains in-frame clones alone and is incomplete. D and trimming come from the DNA, and the V and J calls and clone size come from that table. The sample records approximately 80,000 clones, 86% being singletons. This specimen comes from a study of blood T cell repertoires in COVID-19. Study-level background: COVID-19 samples collected from the United States, Italy and Spain covered acute and convalescent phases. PBMCs, B-cell-depleted T cells, or T cells were the source of the cDNA or gDNA that made up the material.

Sequencing was performed on peripheral blood. The clonotype comes from a man over 45 with active COVID-19.

As DNA, the CDR3 is TGTGCCAGCAGTGAAGCGACAGGAGGAAACACCATATATTTT. It encodes CASSEATGGNTIYF. The J gene is TRBJ1-3, the V gene TRBV2, with D perhaps TRBD1 (6 bases). This CDR3 region has 14 residues. Trimming pared 0 bases from V and 4 bases from J, leaving 7 bases between. CDR1 is SNHLY, CDR2 FYNNEI, per germline.